This is a list of T cell receptor beta chains from one sample in a study of cytomegalovirus exposure and HLA in healthy donors. Clones were sequenced by immunoSEQ multiplex PCR, and TCRdb holds only the in-frame ones, with some missing. The table shows 150,000 to 200,000 clones, with about four fifths occurring only once. Sequences were obtained from PBMCs. Receptors originate from a woman in her 30s in good health and CMV-seropositive. Each CDR3 is given without its conserved first and last residue.

j_call cdr3_length v_call cdr3_aa
TRBJ1-2 11 TRBV15 ATSGGTGEGYT
- 13 TRBV6-5 ASSYSGTASYEQY
TRBJ1-5 13 TRBV19 ASSVAGARGQPQH
TRBJ2-1 12 TRBV29-1 SVEPGFPYNEQF
TRBJ1-5 10 TRBV27 ASRAGGQPQH
- 13 TRBV6-1 ATSLSASGSYEQY
TRBJ1-1 14 TRBV9 ASSNFRQGRNTEAF
TRBJ1-4 13 TRBV7-9 ASSELGGRGEKLF
TRBJ2-5 13 TRBV7-8 ASSPTTSGRETQY
TRBJ2-3 13 TRBV2 ASSVSTGWRDTQY
TRBJ1-5 12 TRBV14 ASSLTGTNQPQH
TRBJ1-2 13 TRBV7-2 ASSLSAGMEIGYT
TRBJ1-1 11 TRBV28 ASGRRTGSEAF